These 9 T cell receptor beta chains were all obtained from the same sample, sequenced in a study of shared clonotypes between healthy human individuals. Sequenced by immunoSEQ multiplex PCR; TCRdb stores in-frame clones only, minus some. The table shows 2 million to 2.5 million clones, with 90% to 96% occurring only once. Input material: naive CD4+ T cells sorted from blood. Stated subset: CD45RA+ positively selected. These receptors came from a man aged 18 to 30 in good health.

Turning to this clone: Other DNA sequences in this sample translate to the same CDR3. This chain joins TRBV30 and TRBJ1-1, with D possibly being TRBD1 (5 bases). Germline V gene data show CDR1 as GTSNPN and CDR2 as SVGIG (reference sequence). Deletions cut 2 bases from V and 0 bases from J, with 10 bases between. The CDR3 loop spans 14 amino acids. Here the CDR3 reads CAWSPDSMNTEAFF. The CDR3 bases are TGTGCCTGGAGTCCTGACAGCATGAACACTGAAGCTTTCTTT.

The genes are TRBV30 and TRBJ2-1; no definite D call. The CDR3 runs to 13 residues. Germline V CDR1 and CDR2: GTSNPN, SVGIG (reference sequence). With 3 bases removed from V and 6 bases from J, the gap between germline ends came to 12 bases. The CDR3 bases are TGTGCCTGGAGCCGACAAGTGCGCAATGAGCAGTTCTTC. This encodes CAWSRQVRNEQFF.

The rearrangement joins TRBV2 to TRBJ1-5, with a weak D call TRBD1 (5 bases). Per germline, CDR1 SNHLY and CDR2 FYNNEI. V lost 7 bases and J 7 bases, leaving 29 bases between the germline ends. The CDR3 is made up of 18 amino acids. The CDR3 bases are TGTGCCAGCACAGCTAGGACCATACGGACGGCTGAGGGGCAGCCCCAGCATTTT. This sequence encodes CASTARTIRTAEGQPQHF.

The genes are TRBV27 and TRBJ1-5; 7 bases are a match to TRBD1. The CDR3 runs 14 residues. J lost 7 bases, V lost 6 bases, and 9 bases had no gene match. Germline V gene data show CDR1 as MNHEY and CDR2 as SMNVEV (reference sequence). In DNA, the CDR3 is TGTGCCAGCAGCCCGACAGGGAAATGGCAGCCCCAGCATTTT. This translates into CASSPTGKWQPQHF.

The chain links TRBV6-5 to TRBJ1-5; D is uncertain. V shed 8 bases and J shed 4 bases, with 12 bases lying between them. CDR1 is MNHEY, CDR2 SVGAGI, per germline. The CDR3 loop spans 13 amino acids. The CDR3 is CASGRVGNQPQHF. As DNA, the CDR3 is TGTGCCAGCGGGAGGGTTGGGAATCAGCCCCAGCATTTT.

V usage is TRBV6-6 and J usage is TRBJ1-5; no definite D call. This CDR3 has 15 residues. CDR1 and CDR2 from the germline V gene are MNHNY and SVGAGI (reference sequence). Trimming pared 6 bases from V and 9 bases from J, leaving 21 bases between. CDR3 region: CASSHQAGLGRPQHF. The CDR3 DNA sequence: TGTGCCAGCAGCCACCAAGCCGGGCTGGGTCGGCCCCAGCATTTT.

On this clone itself: Other DNA sequences in the sample encode the same CDR3. The chain uses TRBV7-3 and TRBJ2-5; no firm D call. The length of the CDR3 is 13 residues. CDR1 and CDR2 (germline): SGHTA, FQGTGA. Trimming left V 0 bases short and J 5 bases short, with 7 bases between. CDR3 in amino acids: CASSLTRGETQYF. For the CDR3, the DNA is TGTGCCAGCAGCTTAACTCGTGGGGAGACCCAGTACTTC.

The V and J genes are TRBV27 and TRBJ2-1, with D maybe TRBD2 (6 bases). CDR1 is MNHEY and CDR2 is SMNVEV in the germline V gene (reference sequence). The V and J ends lost 4 bases and 3 bases respectively, with 13 bases between them. This CDR3 spans 15 amino acids. The CDR3 DNA reads as TGTGCCAGCAGTTCCCCGACTAGGAACTACAATGAGCAGTTCTTC. Its protein product is CASSSPTRNYNEQFF.

Comment on this clone: Other DNA sequences in this sample translate to the same CDR3. This chain uses TRBV19 with TRBJ1-5; D ambiguous. The CDR3 spans 15 residues. V lost 3 bases and J 0 bases, leaving 9 bases between the germline ends. Looked up from germline, CDR1 is LNHDA and CDR2 is SQIVND (reference sequence). The CDR3 spells CASSIGGYSNQPQHF. As DNA, the CDR3 is TGTGCCAGTAGTATCGGAGGTTATAGCAATCAGCCCCAGCATTTT. The full variable domain, its missing parts supplied by reference TRBV19 and TRBJ1-5, is DGGITQSPKYLFRKEGQNVTLSCEQNLNHDAMYWYRQDPGQGLRLIYYSQIVNDFQKGDIAEGYSVSREKKESFPLTVTSAQKNPTAFYLCASSIGGYSNQPQHFGDGTRLSIL.